These 2 T cell receptor beta chains were all obtained from the same sample, sequenced in a study of cytomegalovirus exposure and HLA in healthy donors. This table comes from immunoSEQ multiplex PCR, and its TCRdb copy is limited to in-frame clones, with some not included. The table includes 150,000 to 180,000 clones, about 86% detected once. The sample taken for sequencing was PBMCs. These receptors were obtained from a young man in good health and CMV-seropositive.

This clone was seen only a few times. This chain uses TRBV4-2 with TRBJ2-3, with TRBD2 matching over 9 bases. Looked up from germline, CDR1 is LGHNA and CDR2 is YNFKEQ. The CDR3 has 16 amino acids. J lost 5 bases, V lost 1 base, and 7 bases had no gene match. The CDR3 protein is CASSQALAGSGDTQYF. The DNA of the CDR3 is TGTGCCAGCAGCCAAGCGCTAGCGGGGTCCGGAGATACGCAGTATTTT.

This rearrangement joins TRBV7-3 to TRBJ1-2; D is undetermined. Germline lookup yields CDR1 SGHTA and CDR2 FQGTGA. The CDR3 consists of 17 residues. V dropped 4 bases and J dropped 0 bases, with 18 bases sitting between them. The CDR3 DNA reads as TGTGCCAGCAGCTACGACGGGGTCGCTGACTCTAACTATGGCTACACCTTC. Its translation: CASSYDGVADSNYGYTF.